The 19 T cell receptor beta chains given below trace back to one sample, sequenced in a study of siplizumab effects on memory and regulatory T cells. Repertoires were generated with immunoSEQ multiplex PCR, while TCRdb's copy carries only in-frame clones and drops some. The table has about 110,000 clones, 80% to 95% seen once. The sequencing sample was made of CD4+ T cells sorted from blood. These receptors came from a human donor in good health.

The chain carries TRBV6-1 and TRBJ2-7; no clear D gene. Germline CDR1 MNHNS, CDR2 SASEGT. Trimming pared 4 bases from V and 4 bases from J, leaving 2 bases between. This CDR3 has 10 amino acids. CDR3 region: CASSVYEQYF. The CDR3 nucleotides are TGTGCCAGCAGTGTTTACGAGCAGTACTTC.

This chain's CDR3 is CASILTPGNYEQYF. CDR3 coding DNA: TGTGCCAGCATATTGACGCCGGGGAATTACGAGCAGTACTTC. The chain joins TRBV6-1 to TRBJ2-7, with D maybe TRBD2 (5 bases). CDR3 length equals 14 residues. V lost 7 bases and J lost 4, with 17 bases in between. Germline CDR1 is MNHNS and CDR2 is SASEGT.

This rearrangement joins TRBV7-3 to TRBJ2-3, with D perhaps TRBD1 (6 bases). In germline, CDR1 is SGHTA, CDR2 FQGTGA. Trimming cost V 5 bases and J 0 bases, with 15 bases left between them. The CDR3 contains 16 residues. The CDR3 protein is CASSQTGGTSTDTQYF. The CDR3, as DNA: TGTGCCAGCAGCCAGACAGGCGGTACTAGCACAGATACGCAGTATTTT. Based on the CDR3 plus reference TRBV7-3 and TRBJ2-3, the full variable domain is GAGVSQTPSNKVTEKGKYVELRCDPISGHTALYWYRQSLGQGPEFLIYFQGTGAADDSGLPNDRFFAVRPEGSVSTLKIQRTERGDSAVYLCASSQTGGTSTDTQYFGPGTRLTVL.

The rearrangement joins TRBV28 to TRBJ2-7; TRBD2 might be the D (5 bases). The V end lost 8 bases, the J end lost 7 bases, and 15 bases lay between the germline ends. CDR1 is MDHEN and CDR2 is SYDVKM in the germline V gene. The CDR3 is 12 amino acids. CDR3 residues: CASALPGREQYF. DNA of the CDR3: TGTGCCAGCGCTCTTCCGGGGAGAGAGCAGTACTTC.

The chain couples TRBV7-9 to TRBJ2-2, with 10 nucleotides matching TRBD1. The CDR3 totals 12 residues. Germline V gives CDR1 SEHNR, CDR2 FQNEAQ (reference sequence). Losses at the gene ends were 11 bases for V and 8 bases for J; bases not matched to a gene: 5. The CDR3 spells CAGDRGSGELFF. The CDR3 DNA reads TGTGCCGGGGACAGGGGCTCTGGGGAGCTGTTTTTT.

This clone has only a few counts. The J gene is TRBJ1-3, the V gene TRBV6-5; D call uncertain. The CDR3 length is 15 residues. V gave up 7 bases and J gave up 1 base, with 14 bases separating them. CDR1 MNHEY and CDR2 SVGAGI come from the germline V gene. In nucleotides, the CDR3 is TGTGCCAGCACCGCATTGGGGTTTTCTGGAAACACCATATATTTT. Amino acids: CASTALGFSGNTIYF.

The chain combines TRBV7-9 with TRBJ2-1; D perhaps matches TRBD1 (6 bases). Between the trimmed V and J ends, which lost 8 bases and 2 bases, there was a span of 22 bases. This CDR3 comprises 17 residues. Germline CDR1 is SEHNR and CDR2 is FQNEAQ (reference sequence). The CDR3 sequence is CASVPRTRGSTYNEQFF. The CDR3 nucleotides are TGTGCCAGCGTGCCTCGAACTAGGGGGAGCACCTACAATGAGCAGTTCTTC. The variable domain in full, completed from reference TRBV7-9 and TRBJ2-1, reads DTGVSQNPRHKITKRGQNVTFRCDPISEHNRLYWYRQTLGQGPEFLTYFQNEAQLEKSRLLSDRFSAERPKGSFSTLEIQRTEQGDSAMYLCASVPRTRGSTYNEQFFGPGTRLTVL.

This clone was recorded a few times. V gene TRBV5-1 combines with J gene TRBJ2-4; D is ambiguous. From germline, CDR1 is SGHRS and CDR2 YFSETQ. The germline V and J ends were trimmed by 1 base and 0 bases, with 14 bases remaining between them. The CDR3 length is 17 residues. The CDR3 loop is CASSLMGRLVAKNIQYF. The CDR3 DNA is TGCGCCAGCAGCTTGATGGGCAGACTGGTAGCCAAAAACATTCAGTACTTC.

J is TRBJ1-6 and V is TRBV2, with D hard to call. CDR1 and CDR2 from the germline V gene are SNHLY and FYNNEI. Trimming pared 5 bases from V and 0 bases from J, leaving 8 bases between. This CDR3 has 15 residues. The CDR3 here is CASSSPTSYNSPLHF. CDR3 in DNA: TGTGCCAGCAGTTCCCCGACCTCCTATAATTCACCCCTCCACTTT. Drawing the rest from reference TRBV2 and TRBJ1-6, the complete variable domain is EPEVTQTPSHQVTQMGQEVILRCVPISNHLYFYWYRQILGQKVEFLVSFYNNEISEKSEIFDDQFSVERPDGSNFTLKIRSTKLEDSAMYFCASSSPTSYNSPLHFGNGTRLTVT.

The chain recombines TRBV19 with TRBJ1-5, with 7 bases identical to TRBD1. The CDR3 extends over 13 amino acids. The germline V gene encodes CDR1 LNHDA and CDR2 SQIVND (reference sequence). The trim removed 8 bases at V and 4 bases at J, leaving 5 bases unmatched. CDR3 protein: CASLGQTNQPQHF. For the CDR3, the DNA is TGTGCCAGTTTGGGACAGACAAATCAGCCCCAGCATTTT. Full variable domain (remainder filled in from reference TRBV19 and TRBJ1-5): DGGITQSPKYLFRKEGQNVTLSCEQNLNHDAMYWYRQDPGQGLRLIYYSQIVNDFQKGDIAEGYSVSREKKESFPLTVTSAQKNPTAFYLCASLGQTNQPQHFGDGTRLSIL.

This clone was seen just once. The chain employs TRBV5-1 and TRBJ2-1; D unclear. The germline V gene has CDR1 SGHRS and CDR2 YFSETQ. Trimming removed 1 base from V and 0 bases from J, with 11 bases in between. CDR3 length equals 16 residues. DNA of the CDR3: TGCGCCAGCAGCTTGCAGGAGTTGGGCTCCTACAATGAGCAGTTCTTC. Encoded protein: CASSLQELGSYNEQFF. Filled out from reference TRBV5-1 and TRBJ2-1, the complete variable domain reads KAGVTQTPRYLIKTRGQQVTLSCSPISGHRSVSWYQQTPGQGLQFLFEYFSETQRNKGNFPGRFSGRQFSNSRSEMNVSTLELGDSALYLCASSLQELGSYNEQFFGPGTRLTVL.

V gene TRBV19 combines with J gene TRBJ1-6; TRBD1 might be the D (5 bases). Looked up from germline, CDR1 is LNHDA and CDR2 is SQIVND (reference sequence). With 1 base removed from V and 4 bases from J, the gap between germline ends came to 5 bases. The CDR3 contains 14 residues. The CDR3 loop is CASSIGQYNSPLHF. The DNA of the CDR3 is TGTGCCAGTAGTATAGGACAGTATAATTCACCCCTCCACTTT.

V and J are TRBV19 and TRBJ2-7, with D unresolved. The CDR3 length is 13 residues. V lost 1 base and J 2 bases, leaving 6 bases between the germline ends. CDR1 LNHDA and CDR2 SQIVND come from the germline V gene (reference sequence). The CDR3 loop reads CASSIVWAYEQYF. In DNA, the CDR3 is TGTGCCAGTAGTATAGTATGGGCCTACGAGCAGTACTTC.

DNA of the CDR3: TGTGCCAGCAGCACCGGGACAGGAAACACTGAAGCTTTCTTT. Encoded protein: CASSTGTGNTEAFF. The chain combines TRBV9 with TRBJ1-1; 8 nucleotides agree with TRBD1. This CDR3 has 14 amino acids. J was trimmed by 2 bases and V by 4 bases; bases with no gene match: 4. Germline assignment: CDR1 SGDLS and CDR2 YYNGEE. Using reference TRBV9 and TRBJ1-1 for the parts outside the CDR3, the full variable domain is DSGVTQTPKHLITATGQRVTLRCSPRSGDLSVYWYQQSLDQGLQFLIQYYNGEERAKGNILERFSAQQFPDLHSELNLSSLELGDSALYFCASSTGTGNTEAFFGQGTRLTVV.

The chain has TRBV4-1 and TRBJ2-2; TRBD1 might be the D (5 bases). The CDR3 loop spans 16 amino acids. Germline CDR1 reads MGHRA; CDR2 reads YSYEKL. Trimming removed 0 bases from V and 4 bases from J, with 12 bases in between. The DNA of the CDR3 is TGCGCCAGCAGCCAAGATCGGCAGGGAACCACCGGGGAGCTGTTTTTT. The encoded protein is CASSQDRQGTTGELFF.

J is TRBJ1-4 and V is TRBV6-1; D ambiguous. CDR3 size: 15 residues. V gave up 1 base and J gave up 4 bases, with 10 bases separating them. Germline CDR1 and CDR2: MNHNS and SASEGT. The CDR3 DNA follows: TGTGCCAGCAGTGAAGTTGAGGGATTTAATGAAAAACTGTTTTTT. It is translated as CASSEVEGFNEKLFF.

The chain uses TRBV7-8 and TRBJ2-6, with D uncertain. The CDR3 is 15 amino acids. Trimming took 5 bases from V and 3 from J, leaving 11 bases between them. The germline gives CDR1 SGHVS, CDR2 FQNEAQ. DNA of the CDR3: TGTGCCAGCAGCCTCGACTTCTTTGGGGCCAACGTCCTGACTTTC. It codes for CASSLDFFGANVLTF.

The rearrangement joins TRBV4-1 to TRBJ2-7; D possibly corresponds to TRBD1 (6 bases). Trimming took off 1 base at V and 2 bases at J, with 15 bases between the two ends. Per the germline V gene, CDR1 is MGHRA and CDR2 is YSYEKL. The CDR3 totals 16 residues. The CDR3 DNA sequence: TGCGCCAGCAGCCAAGTGGGGGCAGGGAAAGCCTACGAGCAGTACTTC. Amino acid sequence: CASSQVGAGKAYEQYF.

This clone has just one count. CDR3 amino acids: CATSRPQGDYNEQFF. Here the CDR3 DNA reads TGTGCCACCAGCAGGCCTCAGGGAGACTACAATGAGCAGTTCTTC. This chain links TRBV15 with TRBJ2-1; either TRBD1 or TRBD2 may supply D (5 bases each). V was cut by 3 bases and J by 3 bases, with 12 bases left in between. Germline loops: CDR1 LNHNV, CDR2 YYDKDF (reference sequence). The CDR3 totals 15 residues.